This T cell receptor beta chain comes out of a study of T cells after yellow fever vaccination. Whole-study results and caveats: High-abundance clonotypes from the bulk population could contaminate FACS-sorted repertoires.

Germline V gene data show CDR1 as SEHNR and CDR2 as FQNEAQ (reference sequence). V lost 3 bases to trimming and J lost 2 bases, with 7 bases between them. This CDR3 is 13 amino acids long. This clonotype was counted a few times. Its cognate antigen is unknown. Template-switching 5'RACE yielded the TCR cDNA; a universal primer site and UMIs were added in the process. TCRdb reprocessed the 5' RACE reads via MiXCR and lists one record per CDR3 protein. The table records some 300,000 distinct CDR3 sequences, less than 9.5% of them present only once. The chain has TRBV7-9 and TRBJ1-1, with D hard to call. This specimen was CD4+ T cells sorted from PBMCs, taken 5 days after the yellow fever booster vaccination. This clonotype originated in a young man who received the YFV17D yellow fever vaccine. This chain's CDR3 is CASSFVENTEAFF. CDR3 DNA sequence: TGTGCCAGCAGCTTCGTGGAAAACACTGAAGCTTTCTTT.